A single sample gave rise to the 17 T cell receptor beta chains below, sequenced in a study of early T cells in non-severe SARS-CoV-2 infection. Using its own MiXCR run on the 5' RACE reads, TCRdb lists one record per CDR3 protein. The profile shows about 92,000 distinct CDR3 sequences, roughly 15% of them singletons. The sample taken for sequencing was whole blood. The receptors originated from an adult who was a healthcare worker with PCR-confirmed SARS-CoV-2 infection or an uninfected control (not recorded which).

This clonotype was detected many times. The chain is built from TRBV12-3 or TRBV12-4 and TRBJ1-5, with 9 bases lining up with TRBD1. This CDR3 spans 15 amino acids. Trimming took 4 bases from V and 6 from J; bases not matched to a gene: 7. This chain's CDR3 is CASSSGDRDGQPQHF. CDR3 DNA: TGTGCCAGCAGTTCGGGGGACAGGGATGGTCAGCCCCAGCATTTT.

This clonotype was seen a few times. The chain has TRBV20-1 and TRBJ2-3; tentatively, D is TRBD1 or TRBD2 (6 bases each). The V gene's germline CDR1 is DFQATT and CDR2 SNEGSKA (reference sequence). V dropped 0 bases and J dropped 6 bases, with 19 bases sitting between them. The CDR3 is made up of 16 amino acids. The CDR3 DNA reads TGCAGTGCTAGAGACCCCTCGGGGGCGGTACCCGATACGCAGTATTTT. Residues: CSARDPSGAVPDTQYF.

This clonotype has a handful of counts. The chain has TRBV27 and TRBJ2-2; D unresolved. Trimming shortened V by 7 bases and J by 9 bases, and 12 bases separated the two germline ends. The CDR3 runs to 12 residues. The germline CDR1 and CDR2 sequences are MNHEY and SMNVEV (reference sequence). In DNA, the CDR3 is TGTGCCAGCATCTCAAGCCTCCGGGAGCTGTTTTTT. Its translation is CASISSLRELFF.

The sample holds a few counts of this clonotype. The CDR3 DNA reads TGTGCCAGCAGCGTACGACTAGACGTAAATAACAATGAGCAGTTCTTC. It encodes CASSVRLDVNNNEQFF. This chain links TRBV7-9 with TRBJ2-1, with D maybe TRBD2 (6 bases). Germline CDR1 reads SEHNR; CDR2 reads FQNEAQ (reference sequence). Trimming removed 5 bases at V and 5 bases at J, with 19 bases between. The CDR3 has 16 amino acids.

This clonotype was seen a handful of times. V usage is TRBV20-1 and J usage is TRBJ1-5; perhaps TRBD1 as D (5 bases). Trimming stripped 3 bases from V and 6 bases from J, with 9 bases between. Germline-derived CDR1 and CDR2 are DFQATT and SNEGSKA (reference sequence). CDR3 length equals 12 residues. The CDR3 nucleotides are TGCAGTGCTAGTGGCAGGGCTCAGCCCCAGCATTTT. Residues: CSASGRAQPQHF.

This chain links TRBV11-2 with TRBJ2-7; 7 bases are shared with TRBD1. With V trimmed by 9 bases and J by 4 bases, 9 bases remained unmatched. Germline CDR1 reads SGHAT; CDR2 reads FQNNGV. The CDR3 consists of 13 residues. Here the CDR3 DNA reads TGTGCCAGTTCGGGACAGATGAGATACGAGCAGTACTTC. Its translation is CASSGQMRYEQYF.

The rearrangement uses TRBV9 and TRBJ1-2; 7 bases line up with TRBD1. V lost 2 bases, J lost 2 bases, and 3 bases stayed unmatched. The CDR3 has 14 residues. Germline assignment: CDR1 SGDLS and CDR2 YYNGEE. The CDR3 spells CASSVSDRNYGYTF. CDR3 DNA: TGTGCCAGCAGCGTTTCGGACAGGAACTATGGCTACACCTTC.

Judged by abundance, this clonotype is medium-sized. The chain uses TRBV7-8 and TRBJ2-1; TRBD1 matches at 8 bases. The CDR3 sequence is 13 residues long. Germline CDR1 and CDR2: SGHVS and FQNEAQ. Unmatched junction bases numbered 4, after V lost 5 bases and J lost 7 bases. The CDR3 DNA is TGTGCCAGCAGCGCGGACAGGGTGAATGAGCAGTTCTTC. Amino acid sequence: CASSADRVNEQFF.

This clonotype has a count of ten or more. DNA for the CDR3: TGTGCCAGCAGCTTAATCGGAATAGATACGCAGTATTTT. The encoded protein is CASSLIGIDTQYF. The chain combines TRBV11-3 with TRBJ2-3; D not certain. Trimming shortened V by 2 bases and J by 5 bases, and 8 bases separated the two germline ends. CDR3 length equals 13 residues. Per the germline V gene, CDR1 is SGHNT and CDR2 is YENEEA.

This clonotype was observed a handful of times. V usage is TRBV6-2 or TRBV6-3 and J usage is TRBJ2-7, with 7 bases lining up with TRBD2. The CDR3 is 14 amino acids. The junction had 8 bases not matched to a gene; V was cut back by 6 bases and J by 3 bases. The germline V gene encodes CDR1 MNHEY and CDR2 SVGEGT. CDR3 nucleotide sequence: TGTGCCAGCAGCCTCGGGGGGTCCTTCTACGAGCAGTACTTC. This gives the protein CASSLGGSFYEQYF.

The sample holds many counts of this clonotype. This chain joins TRBV28 and TRBJ2-7; D unresolved. This CDR3 spans 12 amino acids. The germline gives CDR1 MDHEN, CDR2 SYDVKM. The V gene lost 7 bases and the J gene lost 0 bases, with 7 bases spanning the gap. CDR3 DNA sequence: TGTGCCAGCACCACTGACTCCTACGAGCAGTACTTC. Its translation is CASTTDSYEQYF.

The V and J genes are TRBV12-3 or TRBV12-4 and TRBJ2-3; D not certain. The CDR3 extends over 15 amino acids. The V gene lost 5 bases and the J gene lost 0 bases, with 12 bases spanning the gap. CDR3 in DNA: TGTGCCAGCAGTCGAAGGACGAAGAGCACAGATACGCAGTATTTT. This gives the protein CASSRRTKSTDTQYF.

The chain has TRBV14 and TRBJ2-3; D is uncertain. This CDR3 has 12 amino acids. V lost 4 bases, J lost 6 bases, and 8 bases lay in between. Germline-derived CDR1 and CDR2 are SGHDN and FVKESK. The CDR3 nucleotides read TGTGCCAGCAGCCGGTCCGGGGATACGCAGTATTTT. Translating it yields CASSRSGDTQYF.

This clonotype came up a few times. The genes are TRBV5-1 and TRBJ1-3; D is perhaps TRBD1 (5 bases). The CDR3 has 15 amino acids. V gave up 4 bases and J gave up 0 bases, with 11 bases separating them. The germline CDR1 and CDR2 sequences are SGHRS and YFSETQ. The CDR3 sequence is CASSGGLNSGNTIYF. The DNA for the CDR3 is TGCGCCAGCAGCGGGGGACTTAACTCTGGAAACACCATATATTTT. Drawing the rest from reference TRBV5-1 and TRBJ1-3, the complete variable domain is KAGVTQTPRYLIKTRGQQVTLSCSPISGHRSVSWYQQTPGQGLQFLFEYFSETQRNKGNFPGRFSGRQFSNSRSEMNVSTLELGDSALYLCASSGGLNSGNTIYFGEGSWLTVV.

The rearrangement joins TRBV4-3 to TRBJ2-2; D unclear. The CDR3 loop spans 14 amino acids. Germline V lookup: CDR1 LGHNA, CDR2 YSLEER. V dropped 6 bases and J dropped 3 bases, with 11 bases sitting between them. Here the CDR3 DNA reads TGCGCCAGCAGACGCGGAGAGTACACCGGGGAGCTGTTTTTT. Its translation is CASRRGEYTGELFF.

This clonotype occurred a few times. The CDR3 here is CASSLFQGAYEQYF. In nucleotides, the CDR3 is TGTGCCAGCAGTTTATTCCAGGGGGCCTACGAGCAGTACTTC. The chain couples TRBV28 to TRBJ2-7; 7 positions agree with TRBD1. Germline V gene sequence: CDR1 MDHEN, CDR2 SYDVKM. With V trimmed by 1 base and J by 2 bases, 2 bases remained unmatched. The CDR3 totals 14 residues.

The CDR3 here is CSAGLSGEQYF. CDR3 nucleotides: TGCAGTGCTGGACTTAGTGGAGAGCAGTACTTC. The V and J genes are TRBV20-1 and TRBJ2-7, with D maybe TRBD2 (5 bases). CDR1 is DFQATT and CDR2 is SNEGSKA in the germline V gene (reference sequence). This CDR3 has 11 residues. The V gene lost 5 bases and the J gene lost 7 bases, with 12 bases spanning the gap.